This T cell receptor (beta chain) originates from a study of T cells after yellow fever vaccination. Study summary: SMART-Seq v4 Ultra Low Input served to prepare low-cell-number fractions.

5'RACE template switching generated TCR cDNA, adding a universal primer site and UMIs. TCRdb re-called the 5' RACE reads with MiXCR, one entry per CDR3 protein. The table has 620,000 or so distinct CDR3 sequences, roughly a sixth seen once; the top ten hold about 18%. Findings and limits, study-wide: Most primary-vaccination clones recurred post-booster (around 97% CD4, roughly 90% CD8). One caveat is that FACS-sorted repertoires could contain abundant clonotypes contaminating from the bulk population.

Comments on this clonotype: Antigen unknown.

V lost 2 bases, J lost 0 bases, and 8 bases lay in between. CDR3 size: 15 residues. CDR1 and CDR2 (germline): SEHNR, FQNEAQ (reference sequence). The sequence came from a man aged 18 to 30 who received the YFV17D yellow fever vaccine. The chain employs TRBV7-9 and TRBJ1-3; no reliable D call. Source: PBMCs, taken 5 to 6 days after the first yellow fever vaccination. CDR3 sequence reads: CASSLRTYSGNTIYF. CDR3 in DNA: TGTGCCAGCAGCTTACGCACCTACTCTGGAAACACCATATATTTT.